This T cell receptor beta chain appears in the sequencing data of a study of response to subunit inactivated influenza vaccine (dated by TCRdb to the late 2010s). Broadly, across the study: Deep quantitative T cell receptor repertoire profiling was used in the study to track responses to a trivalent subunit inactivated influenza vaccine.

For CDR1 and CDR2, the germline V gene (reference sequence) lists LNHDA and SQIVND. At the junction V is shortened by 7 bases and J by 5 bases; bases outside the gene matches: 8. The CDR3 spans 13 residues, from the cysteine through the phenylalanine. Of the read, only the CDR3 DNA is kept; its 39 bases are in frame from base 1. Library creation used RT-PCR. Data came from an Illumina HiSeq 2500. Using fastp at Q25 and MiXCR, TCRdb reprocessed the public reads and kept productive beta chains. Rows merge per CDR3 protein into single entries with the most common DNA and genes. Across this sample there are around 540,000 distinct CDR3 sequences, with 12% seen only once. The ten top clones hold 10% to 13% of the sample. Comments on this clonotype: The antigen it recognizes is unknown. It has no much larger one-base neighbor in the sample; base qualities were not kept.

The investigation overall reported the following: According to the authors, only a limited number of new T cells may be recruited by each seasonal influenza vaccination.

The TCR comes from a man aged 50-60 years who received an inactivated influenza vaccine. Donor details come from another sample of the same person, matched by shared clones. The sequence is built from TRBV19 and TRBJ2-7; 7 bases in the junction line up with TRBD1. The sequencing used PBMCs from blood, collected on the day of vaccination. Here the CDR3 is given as CASKGGRVNEQYF. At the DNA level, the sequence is TGTGCCAGTAAAGGGGGCAGGGTCAACGAGCAGTACTTC.